This entry lists 15 T cell receptor beta chains sequenced from one sample in a study of CXCR3-negative and CXCR3-positive naive CD8 T cells. Findings and limits, study-wide: Researchers report that CXCR3-positive naive cells carry more hydrophobic TRB CDR3s than CXCR3-negative naive cells.

All TRB cDNA libraries came from 5' RACE performed with UMI labels. After re-calling the 5' RACE reads, TCRdb lists one entry per CDR3 protein, DNA absent. The clone table shows 130,000 or so distinct CDR3 sequences, with the ten largest holding 0.41%. For these receptors, no antigen is known. Sequencing used naive CXCR3+ CD8+ T cells from blood. Documented subset: CD45RO-CCR7+CD27+CD95- naive CD8+ T cells expressing CXCR3 (TNR3+). All receptors come from a human donor in good health. Some clones in this sample may be carry-over from other donors' samples.

This chain joins TRBV6-2 or TRBV6-3 and TRBJ2-3; with no DNA, the TCRdb D assignment of TRBD1 cannot be verified. The CDR3 is 13 residues long. Looked up from germline, CDR1 is MNHEY and CDR2 is SVGEGT. CDR3 protein: CASSLGVADTQYF.

This chain uses TRBV4-1 with TRBJ2-2. This CDR3 comprises 14 residues. Germline loops: CDR1 MGHRA, CDR2 YSYEKL. The CDR3 sequence: CASSQAGITGELFF.

The rearrangement uses TRBV7-2 and TRBJ2-7. The CDR3 covers 14 residues. Germline CDR1 SGHTA, CDR2 FQGNSA. The CDR3 is CASSLPDISYEQYF.

V gene TRBV15 combines with J gene TRBJ2-7; TCRdb reports TRBD1, a call that lacks DNA to check it against. Germline V CDR1 and CDR2: LNHNV, YYDKDF (reference sequence). This CDR3 spans 16 amino acids. The CDR3 spells CATSRDVGQGVYEQYF.

The V call is TRBV6-1, the J call TRBJ2-1; the TCRdb D gene call, TRBD1, has no DNA to confirm it. Germline CDR1 reads MNHNS; CDR2 reads SASEGT. The CDR3 runs to 13 residues. CDR3: CASSEFRAAFQFF.

The rearrangement joins TRBV10-2 to TRBJ2-7; TCRdb calls TRBD1, which cannot be checked without DNA. CDR1 and CDR2 from the germline V gene are WSHSY and SAAADI. CDR3 length: 11 residues. CDR3 loop: CASSERGEQYF.

The chain recombines TRBV7-8 with TRBJ2-2; TCRdb outputs TRBD1, but without DNA this stays unchecked. Looked up from germline, CDR1 is SGHVS and CDR2 is FQNEAQ. The CDR3 is 15 amino acids. Here the CDR3 reads CASSPRGGYTGELFF. Full variable domain (outside the CDR3, taken from reference TRBV7-8 and TRBJ2-2): GAGVSQSPRYKVAKRGQDVALRCDPISGHVSLFWYQQALGQGPEFLTYFQNEAQLDKSGLPSDRFFAERPEGSVSTLKIQRTQQEDSAVYLCASSPRGGYTGELFFGEGSRLTVL.

The rearrangement uses TRBV29-1 and TRBJ2-7; TCRdb's D call, TRBD1, is unchecked because there is no DNA. Germline loops: CDR1 SQVTM, CDR2 ANQGSEA. CDR3 length: 15 amino acids. The CDR3: CSVEAPGRGSYEQYF.

The gene calls are TRBV28 and TRBJ2-3; as DNA is missing, the TRBD1 call by TCRdb cannot be tested. The CDR3 contains 18 residues. Germline V lookup: CDR1 MDHEN, CDR2 SYDVKM. The CDR3 sequence is CASSLGSGGSSSTDTQYF. Complete variable domain (other parts from reference TRBV28 and TRBJ2-3): DVKVTQSSRYLVKRTGEKVFLECVQDMDHENMFWYRQDPGLGLRLIYFSYDVKMKEKGDIPEGYSVSREKKERFSLILESASTNQTSMYLCASSLGSGGSSSTDTQYFGPGTRLTVL.

The chain carries TRBV25-1 and TRBJ1-1. Germline CDR1 is MGHDK and CDR2 is SYGVNS. This CDR3 region has 11 residues. This CDR3 reads CASRLNTEAFF.

The chain joins TRBV28 to TRBJ2-2. Germline loops: CDR1 MDHEN, CDR2 SYDVKM. The CDR3 has 13 amino acids. The CDR3 protein is CASSPFNPGELFF.

This sequence joins TRBV29-1 and TRBJ2-7; checking the TCRdb D call of TRBD1 is not possible without DNA. Germline V gene sequence: CDR1 SQVTM, CDR2 ANQGSEA. The CDR3 extends over 12 amino acids. CDR3 protein: CSGVGATYEQYF.

The V and J genes are TRBV5-6 and TRBJ2-7; the D call of TRBD1 rests on TCRdb alone, since no DNA is present to check it. Germline V gene lookup returns CDR1 SGHDT and CDR2 YYEEEE. This CDR3 has 16 residues. CDR3 loop: CASSWSGQGASYEQYF.

The chain employs TRBV13 and TRBJ1-1. Germline V lookup: CDR1 PRHDT, CDR2 FYEKMQ (reference sequence). CDR3 size: 14 residues. CDR3 sequence reads: CASSLGPLNTEAFF.

The chain combines TRBV5-6 with TRBJ2-3; as DNA is missing, the TRBD1 call by TCRdb cannot be tested. This CDR3 comprises 16 residues. Germline V gene sequence: CDR1 SGHDT, CDR2 YYEEEE. This CDR3 reads CASSLVPGQGEDTQYF.